The sequence of this T cell receptor (beta chain) was determined in a study of blood T cell repertoires in COVID-19. Overall study context: Samples of COVID-19 (acute and convalescent) were obtained from the United States, Italy and Spain.

From germline, CDR1 is KGHSH and CDR2 LQKENI. The CDR3 length is 14 residues. Trimming left V 3 bases short and J 4 bases short, with 7 bases between. Some clones are missing from TCRdb's copy, which holds only in-frame ones; the method was immunoSEQ multiplex PCR. The sample consists of 55,000 to 80,000 clones, 70% to 90% of them appearing once. This clonotype was obtained from a man in his 70s with acute or convalescent COVID-19. V gene TRBV18 combines with J gene TRBJ1-6, with D possibly matching TRBD1 (6 bases). Sequencing was carried out using peripheral blood. CDR3 amino acids: CASSPGQYNSPLHF. DNA of the CDR3: TGTGCCAGCTCACCCGGACAGTATAATTCACCCCTCCACTTT.